The following is a T cell receptor beta chain sequence with its context. What it binds is unknown. The data were obtained in a study of T cell responses to AZD1222 COVID-19 vaccine. V shed 0 bases and J 4 bases; nucleotides not matched to a gene: 2. The CDR3 runs to 15 residues. Germline CDR1 and CDR2: SGHDT and YYEEEE. Generated by immunoSEQ multiplex PCR, the TCRdb table keeps only in-frame clones and is missing some. The sample holds about 130,000 clones, around 92% seen once. Findings and caveats of the study: Vaccine-associated CD4 TCRs spanned spike, dominant at 160-218 and 743-854.

The J gene is TRBJ2-1, the V gene TRBV5-6; 9 bases are shared with TRBD1. This clonotype was obtained from an adult who received the AZD1222 COVID-19 vaccine. Sequencing was performed on peripheral blood, taken 28 days after the second AZD1222 dose. CDR3 DNA: TGTGCCAGCAGCTTGGGGGACAGGGCTTACAATGAGCAGTTCTTC. It specifies CASSLGDRAYNEQFF.